Each of the 19 T cell receptor beta chains below was sequenced from the same sample in a study of beta chain features in type 1 diabetes. Of the isolated RNA, all was reverse transcribed, and so the sequenced material was expressed TCRB transcripts. The method was immunoSEQ multiplex PCR; TCRdb's version includes in-frame clones alone and lacks a portion of them. The sample includes 150,000 to 160,000 clones, 11% of them seen just once. The specimen sequenced was central memory CD4+ T cells from blood. The receptors were gathered from a man in his late teens or twenties in good health.

This clone turned up a few times. The J gene is TRBJ2-6, the V gene TRBV28; no clear D gene. With 6 bases removed from V and 0 bases from J, the gap between germline ends came to 15 bases. CDR1 and CDR2 from the germline V gene are MDHEN and SYDVKM. This CDR3 region has 17 residues. The CDR3 reads CASRGPGFDSGANVLTF. The CDR3 nucleotides are TGTGCCAGCAGGGGTCCGGGCTTCGACTCTGGGGCCAACGTCCTGACTTTC.

The rearrangement joins TRBV6-4 to TRBJ2-3; D remains unclear. The ends were cut back, 7 bases at V and 2 bases at J, with 13 bases in the middle. CDR1 is MRHNA, CDR2 SNTAGT, per germline. CDR3 length equals 14 residues. CDR3 DNA: TGTGCCAGCATGGTCGGGCATTCCACAGATACGCAGTATTTT. As protein: CASMVGHSTDTQYF.

This clone was detected a few times. The genes are TRBV7-9 and TRBJ1-1; D perhaps matches TRBD1 (6 bases). The germline gives CDR1 SEHNR, CDR2 FQNEAQ (reference sequence). This CDR3 spans 13 amino acids. V gave up 4 bases and J gave up 4 bases, with 10 bases separating them. CDR3: CASSSQGFTEAFF. The CDR3, as DNA: TGTGCCAGCAGCTCACAGGGTTTCACTGAAGCTTTCTTT.

V is TRBV25-1 and J is TRBJ2-3; 8 bases line up with TRBD2. The length of the CDR3 is 14 residues. CDR1 is MGHDK and CDR2 is SYGVNS in the germline V gene. Unmatched junction bases numbered 7, after V lost 5 bases and J lost 6 bases. The CDR3 is CASSLPGGVDTQYF. The CDR3 DNA is TGTGCCAGCAGTCTCCCGGGAGGGGTGGATACGCAGTATTTT.

This clone turned up a few times. This chain joins TRBV18 and TRBJ2-3; D ambiguous. This CDR3 has 14 amino acids. V lost 0 bases, J lost 4 bases, and 8 bases lay in between. CDR1 and CDR2 (germline): KGHSH, LQKENI. The CDR3 sequence: CASSPPVSADTQYF. In DNA, the CDR3 is TGTGCCAGCTCACCACCCGTGTCGGCAGATACGCAGTATTTT. Using reference TRBV18 and TRBJ2-3 for the parts outside the CDR3, the full variable domain is NAGVMQNPRHLVRRRGQEARLRCSPMKGHSHVYWYRQLPEEGLKFMVYLQKENIIDESGMPKERFSAEFPKEGPSILRIQQVVRGDSAAYFCASSPPVSADTQYFGPGTRLTVL.

This clone occurred a few times. The chain recombines TRBV11-2 with TRBJ2-4; D is perhaps TRBD1 (5 bases). The ends were cut back, 7 bases at V and 9 bases at J, with 19 bases in the middle. The CDR3 is 14 residues long. The germline V gene encodes CDR1 SGHAT and CDR2 FQNNGV. DNA for the CDR3: TGTGCCAGCACCCAAAACCAGGGTTTAGGCATTCAGTACTTC. It specifies CASTQNQGLGIQYF.

This rearrangement joins TRBV7-3 to TRBJ2-3; weak D call: TRBD1 (5 bases). V lost 2 bases and J lost 2, with 11 bases in between. Germline CDR1 is SGHTA and CDR2 is FQGTGA. The CDR3 totals 15 residues. The CDR3: CASSLGQGYTDTQYF. The DNA for the CDR3 is TGTGCCAGCAGCTTAGGGCAGGGTTACACAGATACGCAGTATTTT.

This chain uses TRBV5-1 with TRBJ1-6; D remains ambiguous. The CDR3 is 16 amino acids. Germline assignment: CDR1 SGHRS and CDR2 YFSETQ. V lost 3 bases and J lost 6, with 16 bases in between. The CDR3 DNA follows: TGCGCCAGCAGCTCATACACCCGGCAGACTAATTCACCCCTCCACTTT. It codes for CASSSYTRQTNSPLHF.

This clone has at least ten counts. The genes are TRBV5-4 and TRBJ2-7, with D perhaps given as TRBD1 or TRBD2 (5 bases each). Trimming cost V 4 bases and J 1 base, with 18 bases left between them. From germline, CDR1 is SGHNT and CDR2 YYREEE (reference sequence). This CDR3 spans 16 amino acids. For the CDR3, the DNA is TGTGCCAGCAGCCCCGGAAGTGGGGGTAAGTCCTACGAGCAGTACTTC. Translating gives CASSPGSGGKSYEQYF.

This clone was picked up one time. Here the CDR3 reads CASSLDGAYGYTF. The DNA for the CDR3 is TGTGCCAGCAGCTTGGATGGGGCTTATGGCTACACCTTC. The genes are TRBV5-4 and TRBJ1-2; TRBD1 is a possible D gene (5 bases). The germline V gene encodes CDR1 SGHNT and CDR2 YYREEE (reference sequence). This CDR3 has 13 residues. V lost 0 bases, J lost 5 bases, and 8 bases lay in between. The whole variable domain, remainder taken from reference TRBV5-4 and TRBJ1-2, is ETGVTQSPTHLIKTRGQQVTLRCSSQSGHNTVSWYQQALGQGPQFIFQYYREEENGRGNFPPRFSGLQFPNYSSELNVNALELDDSALYLCASSLDGAYGYTFGSGTRLTVV.

This clone occurred a few times. V usage is TRBV18 and J usage is TRBJ2-7; D not certain. The CDR3 runs 13 residues. The germline CDR1 and CDR2 sequences are KGHSH and LQKENI. The ends were cut back, 6 bases at V and 2 bases at J, with 11 bases in the middle. The CDR3 spells CASSLRETYEQYF. In DNA, the CDR3 is TGTGCCAGCTCCCTTCGCGAAACCTACGAGCAGTACTTC.

This clone was detected only a few times. The chain has TRBV5-4 and TRBJ2-1, with D maybe TRBD1 (5 bases). Per germline, CDR1 SGHNT and CDR2 YYREEE (reference sequence). The length of the CDR3 is 15 residues. V was cut by 5 bases and J by 7 bases, with 19 bases left in between. CDR3 sequence reads: CASRSGQGNSNEQFF. Here the CDR3 DNA reads TGTGCCAGCAGATCAGGCCAGGGAAATAGTAATGAGCAGTTCTTC.

Only a few counts were recorded for this clone. The chain employs TRBV19 and TRBJ2-1, with 7 positions matching TRBD2. The CDR3 is made up of 15 amino acids. Germline V lookup: CDR1 LNHDA, CDR2 SQIVND (reference sequence). The V and J ends lost 3 bases and 9 bases, in that order; junction bases with no gene match: 11. The CDR3 sequence is CASSMWEGRKGEQFF. For the CDR3, the DNA is TGTGCCAGTAGTATGTGGGAGGGCCGTAAAGGTGAGCAGTTCTTC.

The V call is TRBV27, the J call TRBJ2-3; D is undetermined. Trimming stripped 6 bases from V and 2 bases from J, with 9 bases between. CDR1 and CDR2 from the germline V gene are MNHEY and SMNVEV (reference sequence). There are 13 residues in the CDR3. Written as DNA, the CDR3 is TGTGCCAGCAGACGCCCCAACACAGATACGCAGTATTTT. Its protein is CASRRPNTDTQYF.

In its sample, this clone was seen a few times. CDR3: CASSLGGAETQYF. CDR3 bases: TGCGCCAGCAGCTTGGGCGGGGCGGAGACCCAGTACTTC. This sequence joins TRBV5-1 and TRBJ2-5; D possibly corresponds to TRBD2 (6 bases). The V gene lost 0 bases and the J gene lost 5 bases, with 8 bases spanning the gap. Germline V gene sequence: CDR1 SGHRS, CDR2 YFSETQ. The CDR3 has 13 residues.

This chain links TRBV5-6 with TRBJ2-5; 10 bases fit TRBD2. The germline CDR1 and CDR2 sequences are SGHDT and YYEEEE. With V trimmed by 2 bases and J by 2 bases, 15 bases remained unmatched. CDR3 size: 19 residues. Here the CDR3 reads CASSLGQGGLAALQETQYF. The CDR3 bases are TGTGCCAGCAGCTTAGGACAGGGAGGACTAGCGGCACTTCAAGAGACCCAGTACTTC.

The sample holds many counts of this clone. The DNA for the CDR3 is TGTGCCAGCAGCGTCGACACGGGCGCTGGGGACACTGAAGCTTTCTTT. Translated: CASSVDTGAGDTEAFF. This rearrangement joins TRBV9 to TRBJ1-1; D call uncertain. Trimming removed 2 bases from V and 3 bases from J, with 17 bases in between. Germline values: CDR1 SGDLS, CDR2 YYNGEE. The CDR3 sequence is 16 residues long.

This chain joins TRBV7-9 and TRBJ2-3; D is perhaps TRBD1 or TRBD2 (5 bases each). The CDR3 spans 13 residues. Trimming removed 8 bases at V and 3 bases at J, with 12 bases between. Looked up from germline, CDR1 is SEHNR and CDR2 is FQNEAQ (reference sequence). The CDR3 loop is CASGTERTDTQYF. The CDR3 DNA reads TGTGCCAGCGGGACCGAGCGGACAGATACGCAGTATTTT.

V gene TRBV9 combines with J gene TRBJ2-3; D uncertain. This CDR3 contains 14 residues. Germline CDR1 reads SGDLS; CDR2 reads YYNGEE. V lost 4 bases and J 1 base, leaving 10 bases between the germline ends. CDR3 amino acids: CASSPGRRTDTQYF. DNA of the CDR3: TGTGCCAGCAGCCCAGGACGCCGCACAGATACGCAGTATTTT.